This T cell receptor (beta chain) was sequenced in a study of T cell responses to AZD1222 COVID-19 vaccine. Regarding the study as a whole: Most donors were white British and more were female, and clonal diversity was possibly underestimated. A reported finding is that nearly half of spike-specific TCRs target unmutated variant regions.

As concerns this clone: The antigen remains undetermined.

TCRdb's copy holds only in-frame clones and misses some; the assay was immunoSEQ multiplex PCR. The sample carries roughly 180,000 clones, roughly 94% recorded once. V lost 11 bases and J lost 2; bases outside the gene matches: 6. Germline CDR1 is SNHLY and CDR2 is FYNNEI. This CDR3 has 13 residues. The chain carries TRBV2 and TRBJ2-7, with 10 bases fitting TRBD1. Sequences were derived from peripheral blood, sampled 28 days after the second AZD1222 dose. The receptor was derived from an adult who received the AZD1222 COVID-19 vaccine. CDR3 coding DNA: TGTGCCGGATCGGGACAGGGGCCCTACGAGCAGTACTTC. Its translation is CAGSGQGPYEQYF. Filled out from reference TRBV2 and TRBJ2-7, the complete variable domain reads EPEVTQTPSHQVTQMGQEVILRCVPISNHLYFYWYRQILGQKVEFLVSFYNNEISEKSEIFDDQFSVERPDGSNFTLKIRSTKLEDSAMYFCAGSGQGPYEQYFGPGTRLTVT.